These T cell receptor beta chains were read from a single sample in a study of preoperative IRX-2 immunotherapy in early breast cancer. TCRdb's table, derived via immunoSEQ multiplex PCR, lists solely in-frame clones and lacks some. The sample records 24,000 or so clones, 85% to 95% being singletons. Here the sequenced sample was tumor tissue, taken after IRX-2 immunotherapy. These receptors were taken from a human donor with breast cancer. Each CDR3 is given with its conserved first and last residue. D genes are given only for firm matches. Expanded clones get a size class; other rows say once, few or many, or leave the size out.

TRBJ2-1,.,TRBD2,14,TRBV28,TGTGCCAGCAGACGGACTAGCGGAAACAATGAGCAGTTCTTC,CASRRTSGNNEQFF
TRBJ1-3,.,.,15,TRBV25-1,TGTGCCAGCGGGCAGAGCCTCTTCTCTGGAAACACCATATATTTT,CASGQSLFSGNTIYF
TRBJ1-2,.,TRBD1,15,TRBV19,TGTGCCAGTATACAGACGACAGGGGGCTGGTATGGCTACACCTTC,CASIQTTGGWYGYTF
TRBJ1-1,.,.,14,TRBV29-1,TGCAGCGTTCAGGGGAGCTTTGGCGACACTGAAGCTTTCTTT,CSVQGSFGDTEAFF
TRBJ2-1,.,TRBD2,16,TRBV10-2,TGCGCCAGCCGGACCCCCACTAGCGTGTCCTACAATGAGCAGTTCTTC,CASRTPTSVSYNEQFF
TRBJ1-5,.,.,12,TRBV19,TGTGCCAGTAATACAGGGCGGCAGCCCCAGCATTTT,CASNTGRQPQHF
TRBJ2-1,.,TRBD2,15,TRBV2,TGTGCCAGCAGGAGGCTCCTAGCGGTGGACAATGAGCAGTTCTTC,CASRRLLAVDNEQFF
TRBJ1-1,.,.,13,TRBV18,TGTGCCAGCTCACCACGGAACGATTTTGAAGCTTTCTTT,CASSPRNDFEAFF
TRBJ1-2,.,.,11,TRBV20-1,TGCAGTGCCAGGGAGCTCTATGGCTACACCTTC,CSARELYGYTF
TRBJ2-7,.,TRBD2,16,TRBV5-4,TGTGCCAGCAGCCCCACTAGCGGTATACAGTCCTACGAGCAGTACTTC,CASSPTSGIQSYEQYF
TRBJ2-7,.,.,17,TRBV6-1,TGTGCCAGCAGTGAAGAATGGCAACTAGTACGCTCCTACGAGCAGTACTTC,CASSEEWQLVRSYEQYF
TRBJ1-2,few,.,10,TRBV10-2,TGCGCCAGCAGTCAGAATGGCTACACCTTC,CASSQNGYTF
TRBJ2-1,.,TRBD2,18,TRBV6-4,TGTGCCAGCAGCCCGGGACTAGCGGGAGATCCCATCGGGAGTGAGCAGTTCTTC,CASSPGLAGDPIGSEQFF
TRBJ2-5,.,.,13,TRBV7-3,TGTGCCAGCAGCTCCGACAGTGGGGAGACCCAGTACTTC,CASSSDSGETQYF
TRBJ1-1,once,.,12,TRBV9,TGTGCCAGCAGCGTACGTGGAGGGGAAGCTTTCTTT,CASSVRGGEAFF
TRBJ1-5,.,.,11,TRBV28,TGTGCCAGCAGCCGAAATCAGCCCCAGCATTTT,CASSRNQPQHF
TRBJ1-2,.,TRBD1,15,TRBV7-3,TGTGCCAGCAGCCCCTCCTTTGAGGGACAGGGGGGCTACACCTTC,CASSPSFEGQGGYTF
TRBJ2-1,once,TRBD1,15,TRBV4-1,TGCGCCAGCAGCCCCAGGGGGCGCTCCTACAATGAGCAGTTCTTC,CASSPRGRSYNEQFF
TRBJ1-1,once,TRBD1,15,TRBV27,TGTGCCAGCAGTCCAAAGACAGGGATCGGCACTGAAGCTTTCTTT,CASSPKTGIGTEAFF
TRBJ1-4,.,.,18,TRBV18,TGTGCCAGCTCACCACTAGGTACAGCGAAACCGAGTAATGAAAAACTGTTTTTT,CASSPLGTAKPSNEKLFF
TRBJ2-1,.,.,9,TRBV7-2,TGTGCCAGTCCGGAGGGTAAGTTCTTC,CASPEGKFF
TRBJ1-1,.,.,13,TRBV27,TGTGCCAGCAGTCCCTGGTTGGAGGGCAAAGCTTTCTTT,CASSPWLEGKAFF
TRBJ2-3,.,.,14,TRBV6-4,TGTGCCAGCAGTGACTTCGGGCTGACAGATACGCAGTATTTT,CASSDFGLTDTQYF
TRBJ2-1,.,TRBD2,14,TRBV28,TGTGCCAGCAAGCCAGCGGGAGTTTACAATGAGCAGTTCTTC,CASKPAGVYNEQFF
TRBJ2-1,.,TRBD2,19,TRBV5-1,TGCGCCAGCAGCTTCCGCGGGACTAGCGGGGGGTCCTCCTACAATGAGCAGTTCTTC,CASSFRGTSGGSSYNEQFF
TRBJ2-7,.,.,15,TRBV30,TGTGCCTGGGGACCCAGGGCCCTAAGTCCCGGCGAGCAGTACTTC,CAWGPRALSPGEQYF
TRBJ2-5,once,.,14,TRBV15,TGTGCCACCAGCAGAATAGGGTCGGGAGAGACCCAGTACTTC,CATSRIGSGETQYF
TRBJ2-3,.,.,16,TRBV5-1,TGCGCCAGCAGCTTGTCTGCTCAGGGCGTCACAGATACGCAGTATTTT,CASSLSAQGVTDTQYF
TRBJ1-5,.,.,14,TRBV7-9,TGTGCCAGCGCCTACGGGGCTGCTAATCAGCCCCAGCATTTT,CASAYGAANQPQHF
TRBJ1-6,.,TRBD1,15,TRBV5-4,TGTGCCAGCAGCACCGGGACAGGAGGTCGATCACCCCTCCACTTT,CASSTGTGGRSPLHF
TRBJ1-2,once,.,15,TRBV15,TGTGCCACCAGCAGAGAATGGGGGGTTAACTATGGCTACACCTTC,CATSREWGVNYGYTF
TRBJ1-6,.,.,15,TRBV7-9,TGTGCCAGCAGCTTGTCAGGTCACTATAATTCACCCCTCCACTTT,CASSLSGHYNSPLHF